This T cell receptor beta chain was sequenced in a study of blood T cell repertoires in COVID-19. Study-wide context: COVID-19 samples from acute and convalescent phases originated in the United States, Italy and Spain. In each case, the material was cDNA or gDNA derived from T cells, B-cell-depleted T cells, or PBMCs.

Per the original data handling: Nucleated cell counts were estimated from reference gene primer amplification. Only in-frame clones appear in the TCRdb table, and some are missing; sequencing was by immunoSEQ multiplex PCR. V and J calls and clone size are given by that table; D and trimming were obtained from the DNA. The sample yields 300,000 to 450,000 clones, about four fifths seen once. CDR1 and CDR2 from the germline V gene are MNHEY and SVGAGI. The V gene end was trimmed by 6 bases and the J gene end by 1 base; junction bases not matched to a gene: 5. The CDR3 contains 15 residues. This TCR was recovered from a human donor with acute or convalescent COVID-19. The donor label of this sample is uncertain. The specimen was peripheral blood. The rearrangement uses TRBV6-5 and TRBJ1-3, with TRBD1 matching 8 bases. CDR3 residues: CASRRQGLSGNTIYF. CDR3 bases: TGTGCCAGCAGACGACAGGGGCTTTCTGGAAACACCATATATTTT.